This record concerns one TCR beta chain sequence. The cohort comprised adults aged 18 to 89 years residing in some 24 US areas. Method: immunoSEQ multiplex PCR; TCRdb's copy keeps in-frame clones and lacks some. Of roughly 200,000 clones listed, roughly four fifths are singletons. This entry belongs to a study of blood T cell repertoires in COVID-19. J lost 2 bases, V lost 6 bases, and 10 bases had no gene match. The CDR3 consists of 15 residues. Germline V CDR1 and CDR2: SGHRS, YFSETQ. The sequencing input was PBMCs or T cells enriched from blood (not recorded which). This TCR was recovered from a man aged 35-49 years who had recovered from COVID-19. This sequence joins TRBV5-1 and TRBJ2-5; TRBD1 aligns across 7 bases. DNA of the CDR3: TGCGCCAGCACACAGAATCCGGGACAGCAAGAGACCCAGTACTTC. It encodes CASTQNPGQQETQYF.